The source of this T cell receptor (beta chain) is a study of blood T cell repertoires in COVID-19. Study context: Italy, Spain and the United States were the sources of the convalescent and acute COVID-19 samples. Sources were T cells, B-cell-depleted T cells, or PBMCs; the material itself was cDNA or gDNA.

V gave up 4 bases and J gave up 3 bases, with 13 bases separating them. The CDR3 sequence is 14 residues long. The germline V gene has CDR1 SGDLS and CDR2 YYNGEE. Original data processing: From reference gene primer amplification, estimates of nucleated cell counts were derived. TCRdb's table, derived via immunoSEQ multiplex PCR, lists solely in-frame clones and lacks some. The V and J calls and the clone size are those of that table, but D and trimming were determined from the DNA. The sample includes 250,000 to 350,000 clones, 75% to 90% of them seen just once. The clonotype comes from a woman aged 55-70 years with acute or convalescent COVID-19. Sequencing was carried out using peripheral blood. V and J are TRBV9 and TRBJ1-1; weak D call: TRBD1 (5 bases). DNA for the CDR3: TGTGCCAGCAGCAATGAGCAGGGATACACTGAAGCTTTCTTT. This sequence encodes CASSNEQGYTEAFF.